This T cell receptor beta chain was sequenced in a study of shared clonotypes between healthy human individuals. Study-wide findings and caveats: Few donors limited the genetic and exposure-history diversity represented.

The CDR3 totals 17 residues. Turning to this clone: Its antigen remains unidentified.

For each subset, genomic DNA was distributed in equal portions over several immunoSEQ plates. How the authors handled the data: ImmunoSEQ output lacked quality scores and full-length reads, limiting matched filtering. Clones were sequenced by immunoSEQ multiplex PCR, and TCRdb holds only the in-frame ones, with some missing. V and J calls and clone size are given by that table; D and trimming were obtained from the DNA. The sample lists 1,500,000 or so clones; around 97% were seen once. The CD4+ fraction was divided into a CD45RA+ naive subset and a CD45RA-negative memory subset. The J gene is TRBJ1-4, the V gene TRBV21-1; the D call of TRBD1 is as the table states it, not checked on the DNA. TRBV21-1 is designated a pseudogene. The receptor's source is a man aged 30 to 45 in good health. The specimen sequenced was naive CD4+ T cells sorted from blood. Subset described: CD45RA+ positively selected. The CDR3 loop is CASSSQLPTRSYEKLFF. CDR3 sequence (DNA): TGTGCCAGCAGCAGCCAGCTCCCAACCAGGTCTTATGAAAAACTGTTTTTT.